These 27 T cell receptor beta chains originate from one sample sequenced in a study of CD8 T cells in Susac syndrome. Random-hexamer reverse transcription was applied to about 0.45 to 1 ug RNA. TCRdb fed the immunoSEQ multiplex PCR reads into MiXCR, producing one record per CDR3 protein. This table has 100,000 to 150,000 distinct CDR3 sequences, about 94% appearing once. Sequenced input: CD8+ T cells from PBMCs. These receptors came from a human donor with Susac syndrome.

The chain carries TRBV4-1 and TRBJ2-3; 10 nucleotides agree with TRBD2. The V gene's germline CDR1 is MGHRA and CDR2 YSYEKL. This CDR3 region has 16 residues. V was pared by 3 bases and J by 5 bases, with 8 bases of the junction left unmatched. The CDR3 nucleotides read TGCGCCAGCAGCCAGGCTAGCGGGAGTGAAGAAGATACGCAGTATTTT. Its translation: CASSQASGSEEDTQYF.

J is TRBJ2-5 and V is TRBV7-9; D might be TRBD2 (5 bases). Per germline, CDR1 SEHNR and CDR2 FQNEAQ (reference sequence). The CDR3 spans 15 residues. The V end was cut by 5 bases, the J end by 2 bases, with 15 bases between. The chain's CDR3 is CASSPQSGSQETQYF. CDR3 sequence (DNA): TGTGCCAGCAGCCCCCAATCGGGGTCACAAGAGACCCAGTACTTC.

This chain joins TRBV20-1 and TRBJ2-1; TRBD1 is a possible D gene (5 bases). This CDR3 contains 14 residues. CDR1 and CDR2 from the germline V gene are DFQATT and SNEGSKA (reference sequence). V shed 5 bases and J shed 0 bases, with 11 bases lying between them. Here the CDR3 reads CSAPTESSYNEQFF. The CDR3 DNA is TGCAGTGCTCCGACAGAGAGCTCCTACAATGAGCAGTTCTTC.

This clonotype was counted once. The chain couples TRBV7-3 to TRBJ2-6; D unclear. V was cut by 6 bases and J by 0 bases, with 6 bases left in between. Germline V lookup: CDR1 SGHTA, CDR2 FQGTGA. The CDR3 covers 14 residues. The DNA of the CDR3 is TGTGCCAGCAGGACCAGCTCTGGGGCCAACGTCCTGACTTTC. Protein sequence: CASRTSSGANVLTF.

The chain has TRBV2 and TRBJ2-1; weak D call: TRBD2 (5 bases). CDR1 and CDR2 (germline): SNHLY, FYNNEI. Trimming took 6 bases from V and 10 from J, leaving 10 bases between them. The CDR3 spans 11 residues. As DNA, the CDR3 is TGTGCCAGCAGGGCCACTAGAGAGCAGTTCTTC. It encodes CASRATREQFF.

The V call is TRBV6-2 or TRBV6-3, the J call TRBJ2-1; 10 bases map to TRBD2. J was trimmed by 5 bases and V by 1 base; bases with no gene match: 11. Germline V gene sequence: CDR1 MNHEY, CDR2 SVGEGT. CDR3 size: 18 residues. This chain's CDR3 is CASSYFQREGLGHNEQFF. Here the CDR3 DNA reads TGTGCCAGCAGTTACTTCCAGCGGGAGGGCCTGGGGCACAATGAGCAGTTCTTC.

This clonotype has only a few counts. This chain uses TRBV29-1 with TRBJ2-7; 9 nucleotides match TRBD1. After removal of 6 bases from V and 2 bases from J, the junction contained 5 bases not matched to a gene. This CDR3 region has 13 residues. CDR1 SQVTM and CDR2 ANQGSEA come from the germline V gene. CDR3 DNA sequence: TGCAGCGTGTTCGGGACAGGGACCTACGAGCAGTACTTC. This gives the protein CSVFGTGTYEQYF.

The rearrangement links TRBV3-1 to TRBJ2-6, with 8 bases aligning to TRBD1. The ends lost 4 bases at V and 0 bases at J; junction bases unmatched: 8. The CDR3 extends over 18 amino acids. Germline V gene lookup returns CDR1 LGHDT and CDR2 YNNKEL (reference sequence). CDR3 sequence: CASSPAVGQASGANVLTF. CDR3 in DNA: TGTGCCAGCAGCCCCGCGGTGGGACAGGCCTCTGGGGCCAACGTCCTGACTTTC.

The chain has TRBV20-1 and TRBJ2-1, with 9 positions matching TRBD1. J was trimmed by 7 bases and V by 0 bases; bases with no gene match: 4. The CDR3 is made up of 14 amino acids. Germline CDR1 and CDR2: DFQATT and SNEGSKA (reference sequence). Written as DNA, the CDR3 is TGCAGTGCTAGAGAGCCGGGACAGGGTAATGAGCAGTTCTTC. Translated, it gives CSAREPGQGNEQFF.

Here the CDR3 DNA reads TGTGCCTGGGCGGACGGGAATATCTACAATGAGCAGTTCTTC. This translates into CAWADGNIYNEQFF. V is TRBV30 and J is TRBJ2-1; D is perhaps TRBD2 (5 bases). The CDR3 extends over 14 amino acids. The germline CDR1 and CDR2 sequences are GTSNPN and SVGIG (reference sequence). The V end was cut by 5 bases, the J end by 3 bases, with 14 bases between.

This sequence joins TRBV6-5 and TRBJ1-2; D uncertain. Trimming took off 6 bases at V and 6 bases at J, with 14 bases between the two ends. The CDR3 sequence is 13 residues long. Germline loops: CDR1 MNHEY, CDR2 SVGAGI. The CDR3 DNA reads TGTGCCAGCAGCCCCGTGTTTGGCGATGGCTACACCTTC. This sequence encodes CASSPVFGDGYTF.

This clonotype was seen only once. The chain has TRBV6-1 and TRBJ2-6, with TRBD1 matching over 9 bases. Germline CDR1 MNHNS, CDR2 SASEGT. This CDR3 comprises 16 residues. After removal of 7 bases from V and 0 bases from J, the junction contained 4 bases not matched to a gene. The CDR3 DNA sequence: TGTGCCAGCACCGAGACAGGGGGCTCTGGGGCCAACGTCCTGACTTTC. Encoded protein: CASTETGGSGANVLTF.

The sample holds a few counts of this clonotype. In DNA, the CDR3 is TGTGCCAGCAGTCCTGGGCAGGGTGGAGATACGCAGTATTTT. Translated: CASSPGQGGDTQYF. The chain has TRBV6-4 and TRBJ2-3; D might be TRBD1 (5 bases). Germline-derived CDR1 and CDR2 are MRHNA and SNTAGT. V lost 5 bases and J 5 bases, leaving 14 bases between the germline ends. The CDR3 extends over 14 amino acids.

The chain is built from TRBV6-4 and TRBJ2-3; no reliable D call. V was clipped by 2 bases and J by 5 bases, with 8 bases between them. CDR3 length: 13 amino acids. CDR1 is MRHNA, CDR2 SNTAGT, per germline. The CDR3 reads CASSDIDVDTQYF. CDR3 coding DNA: TGTGCCAGCAGTGACATCGACGTAGATACGCAGTATTTT.

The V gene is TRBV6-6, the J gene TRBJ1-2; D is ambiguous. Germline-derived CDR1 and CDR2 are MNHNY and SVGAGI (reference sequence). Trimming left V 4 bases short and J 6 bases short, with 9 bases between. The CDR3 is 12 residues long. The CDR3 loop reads CASSSPVHGYTF. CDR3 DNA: TGTGCCAGCAGTTCCCCGGTCCATGGCTACACCTTC.

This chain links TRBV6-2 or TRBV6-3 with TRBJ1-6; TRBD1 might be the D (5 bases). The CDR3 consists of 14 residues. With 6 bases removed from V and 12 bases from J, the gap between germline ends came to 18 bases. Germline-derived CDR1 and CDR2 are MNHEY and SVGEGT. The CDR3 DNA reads TGTGCCAGCAGCCGACCCAAGACAGTAGGACCCCTCCACTTT. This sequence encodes CASSRPKTVGPLHF.

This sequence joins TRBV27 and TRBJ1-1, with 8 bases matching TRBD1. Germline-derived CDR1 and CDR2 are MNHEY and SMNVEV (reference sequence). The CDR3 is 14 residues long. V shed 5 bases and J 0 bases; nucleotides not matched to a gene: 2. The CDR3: CASSDRGMNTEAFF. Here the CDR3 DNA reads TGTGCCAGCAGTGACAGGGGAATGAACACTGAAGCTTTCTTT.

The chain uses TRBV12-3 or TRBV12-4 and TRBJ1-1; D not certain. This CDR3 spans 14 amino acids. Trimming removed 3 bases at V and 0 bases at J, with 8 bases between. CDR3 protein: CASSLASMNTEAFF. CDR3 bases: TGTGCCAGCAGTTTGGCCAGCATGAACACTGAAGCTTTCTTT.

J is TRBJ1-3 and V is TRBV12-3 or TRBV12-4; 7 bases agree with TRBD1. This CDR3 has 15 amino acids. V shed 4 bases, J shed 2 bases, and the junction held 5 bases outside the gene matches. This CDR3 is CASSSYDRAGNTIYF. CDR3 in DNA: TGTGCCAGCAGTTCGTATGACAGGGCTGGAAACACCATATATTTT.

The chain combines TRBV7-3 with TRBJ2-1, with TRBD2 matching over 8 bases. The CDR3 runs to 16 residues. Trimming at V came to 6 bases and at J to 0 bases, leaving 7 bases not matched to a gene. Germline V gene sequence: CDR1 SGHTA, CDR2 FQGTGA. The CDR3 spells CASSDIAGSSYNEQFF. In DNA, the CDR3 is TGTGCCAGCAGTGACATAGCGGGGAGCTCCTACAATGAGCAGTTCTTC.

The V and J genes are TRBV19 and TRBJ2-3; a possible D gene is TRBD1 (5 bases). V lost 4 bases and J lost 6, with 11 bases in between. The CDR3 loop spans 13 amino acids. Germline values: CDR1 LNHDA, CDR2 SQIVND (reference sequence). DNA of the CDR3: TGTGCCAGTAGTAGTATTTGGGGCGATACGCAGTATTTT. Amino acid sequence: CASSSIWGDTQYF.

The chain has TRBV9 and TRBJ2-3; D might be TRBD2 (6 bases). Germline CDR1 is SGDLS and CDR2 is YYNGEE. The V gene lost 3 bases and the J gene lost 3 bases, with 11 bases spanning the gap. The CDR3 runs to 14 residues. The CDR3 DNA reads TGTGCCAGCAGCGCCGGGACTCCTACAGATACGCAGTATTTT. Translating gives CASSAGTPTDTQYF.

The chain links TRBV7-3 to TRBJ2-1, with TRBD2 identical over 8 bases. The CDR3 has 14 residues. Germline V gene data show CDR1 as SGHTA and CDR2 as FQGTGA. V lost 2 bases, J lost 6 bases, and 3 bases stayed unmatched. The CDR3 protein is CASSLVGGANEQFF. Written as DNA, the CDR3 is TGTGCCAGCAGCTTAGTCGGGGGGGCCAATGAGCAGTTCTTC.

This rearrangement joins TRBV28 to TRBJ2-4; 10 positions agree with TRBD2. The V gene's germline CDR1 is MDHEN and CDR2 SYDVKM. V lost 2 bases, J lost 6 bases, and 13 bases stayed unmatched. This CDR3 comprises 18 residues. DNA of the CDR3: TGTGCCAGCAGTTTAATTCGGGGCGGAAGACTAGCGGGAAACATTCAGTACTTC. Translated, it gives CASSLIRGGRLAGNIQYF.

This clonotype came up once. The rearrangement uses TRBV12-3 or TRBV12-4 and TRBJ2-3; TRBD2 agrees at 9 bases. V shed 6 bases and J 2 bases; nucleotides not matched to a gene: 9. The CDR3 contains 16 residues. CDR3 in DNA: TGTGCCAGCAGACCTAGGGGCGGGGGGGTCACAGATACGCAGTATTTT. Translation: CASRPRGGGVTDTQYF.

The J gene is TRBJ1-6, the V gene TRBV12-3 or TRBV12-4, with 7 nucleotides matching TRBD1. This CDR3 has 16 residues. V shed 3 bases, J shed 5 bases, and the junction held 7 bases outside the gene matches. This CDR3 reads CASSLAQQGNNSPLHF. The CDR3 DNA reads TGTGCCAGCAGTTTGGCGCAACAGGGGAATAATTCACCCCTCCACTTT.

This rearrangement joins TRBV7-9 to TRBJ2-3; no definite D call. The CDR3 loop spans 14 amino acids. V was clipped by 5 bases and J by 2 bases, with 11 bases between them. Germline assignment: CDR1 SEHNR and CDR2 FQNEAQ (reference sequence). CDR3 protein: CASSIPTYTDTQYF. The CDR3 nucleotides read TGTGCCAGCAGCATCCCGACCTACACAGATACGCAGTATTTT.